This T cell receptor beta chain derives from a study of blood T cell repertoires in COVID-19. Looking at the study overall: Whether acute or convalescent, the COVID-19 samples came from the United States, Italy and Spain. PBMCs, B-cell-depleted T cells, or T cells were the source of the cDNA or gDNA that made up the material.

V lost 6 bases and J 8 bases, leaving 19 bases between the germline ends. Germline V gives CDR1 MNHEY, CDR2 SVGAGI. The CDR3 has 14 amino acids. Original processing methods: Amplification of reference gene primers provided the estimated nucleated cell counts. Assay: immunoSEQ multiplex PCR; the TCRdb copy retains only in-frame clones and omits some. V, J and clone size are taken as reported in that table, and D and trimming were inferred from the DNA itself. In the table there are 100,000 or so clones, less than 95% of which are singletons. This chain uses TRBV6-5 with TRBJ1-2; D gene unclear. This TCR was sampled from a human donor with active COVID-19. The donor label of this sample is uncertain. The sample taken for sequencing was peripheral blood. In DNA, the CDR3 is TGTGCCAGCAGAACGGCCAGAGGAGGCGCGGGCTACACCTTC. Its translation: CASRTARGGAGYTF.